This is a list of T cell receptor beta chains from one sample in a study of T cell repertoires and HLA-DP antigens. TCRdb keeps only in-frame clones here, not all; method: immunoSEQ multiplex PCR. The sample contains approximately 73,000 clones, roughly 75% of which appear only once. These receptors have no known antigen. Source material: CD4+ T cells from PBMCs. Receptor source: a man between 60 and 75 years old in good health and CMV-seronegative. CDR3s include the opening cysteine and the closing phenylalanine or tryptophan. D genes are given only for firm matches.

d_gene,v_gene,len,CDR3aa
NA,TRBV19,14,CASSIGARNTEAFF
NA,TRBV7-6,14,CASSLGGYTDTQYF
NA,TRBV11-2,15,CASSLISGSSQPQHF
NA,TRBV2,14,CASSEYRILSEQYF
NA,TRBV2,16,CASSELSGTTYNEQFF
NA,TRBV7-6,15,CASSLGPGAGNTIYF
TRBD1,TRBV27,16,CASSPRGPLGNSPLHF
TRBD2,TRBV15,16,CATSRALAGGGETQYF
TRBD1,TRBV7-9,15,CASSPRTGMNAEAFF
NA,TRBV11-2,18,CASSLRSFRDWGYSPLHF
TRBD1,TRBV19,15,CASSITGTGPEKLFF
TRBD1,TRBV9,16,CASSGDDGQGVHEQYF
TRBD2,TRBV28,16,CASSPTGLEATGELFF
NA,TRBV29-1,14,CSVDGDGGGNIQYF
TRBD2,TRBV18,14,CASSPGEGLNIQYF
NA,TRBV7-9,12,CASSMVREKLFF
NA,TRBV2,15,CASSERSGVANEQFF
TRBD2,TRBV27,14,CASSLAGRGDEQFF
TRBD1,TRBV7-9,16,CASSLQGTGVTDTQYF
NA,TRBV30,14,CAWSRLKGDSPLHF
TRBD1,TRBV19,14,CASRPRDRSYEQYF
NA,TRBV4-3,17,CASSQGRGGGVTDTQYF
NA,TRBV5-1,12,CASNDQGIEQFF
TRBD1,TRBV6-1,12,CASSEWPGTGDF
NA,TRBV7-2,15,CASSLGRGAKNIQYF
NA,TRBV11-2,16,CASNRWGTATSDTQYF
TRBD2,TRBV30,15,CAWSRRTSGGNEQFF
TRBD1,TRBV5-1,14,CASSSQTGGETQYF
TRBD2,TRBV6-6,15,CASSYSGGGRREQYF
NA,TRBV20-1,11,CSATPWTEAFF
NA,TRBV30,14,CAWTPGPLGTEAFF
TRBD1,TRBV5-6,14,CASSFIGQGYGYTF
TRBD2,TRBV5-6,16,CASSLDGGSSYNEQFF
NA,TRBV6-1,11,CASSEVDEQFF
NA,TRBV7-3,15,CASSPARPGTGELFF
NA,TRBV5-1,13,CASRDEDNSPLHF
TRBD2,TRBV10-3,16,CAISYLAGVSTDTQYF
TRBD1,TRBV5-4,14,CASSTDRRRDEQYF
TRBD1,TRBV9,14,CASSAGQGADEQFF
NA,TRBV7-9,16,CASSSLQDGIQETQYF
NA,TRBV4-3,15,CASSQESRGNSPLHF
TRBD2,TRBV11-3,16,CASSPGLAPSTDTQYF